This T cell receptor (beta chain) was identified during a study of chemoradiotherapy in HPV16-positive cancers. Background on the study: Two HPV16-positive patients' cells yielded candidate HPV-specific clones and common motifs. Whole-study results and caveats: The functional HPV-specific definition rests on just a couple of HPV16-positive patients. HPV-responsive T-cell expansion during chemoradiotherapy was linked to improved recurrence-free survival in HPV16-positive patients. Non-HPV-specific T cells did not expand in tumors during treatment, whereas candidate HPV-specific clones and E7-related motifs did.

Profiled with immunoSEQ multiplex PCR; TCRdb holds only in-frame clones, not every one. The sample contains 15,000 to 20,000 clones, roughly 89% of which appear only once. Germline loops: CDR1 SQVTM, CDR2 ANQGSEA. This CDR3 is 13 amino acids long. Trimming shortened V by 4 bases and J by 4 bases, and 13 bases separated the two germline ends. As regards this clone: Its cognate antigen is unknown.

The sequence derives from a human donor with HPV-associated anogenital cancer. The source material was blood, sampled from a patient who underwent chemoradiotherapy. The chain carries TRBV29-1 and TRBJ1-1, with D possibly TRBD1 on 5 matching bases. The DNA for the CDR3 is TGCAGCGTTGTGAGGGGAGGGACCACTGAAGCTTTCTTT. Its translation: CSVVRGGTTEAFF.